This T cell receptor (beta chain) emerged from a study of blood T cell repertoires in COVID-19. Study as a whole: Sites across the United States, Italy and Spain contributed samples from acute and convalescent COVID-19. T cells, B-cell-depleted T cells, or PBMCs provided the cDNA or gDNA that served as material.

Germline lookup yields CDR1 SGDLS and CDR2 YYNGEE. This CDR3 region has 14 residues. V shed 0 bases and J shed 2 bases, with 8 bases lying between them. In the original processing: Amplification of reference gene primers provided the estimated nucleated cell counts. Clones were read by immunoSEQ multiplex PCR, and TCRdb kept only the in-frame ones, dropping some. V, J and clone size are taken as reported in that table, and D and trimming were inferred from the DNA itself. The table records a few hundred thousand clones, roughly 85% of them present only once. The chain employs TRBV9 and TRBJ1-2; no clear D gene. Sequenced sample: peripheral blood. The TCR originated in a human donor in a cohort sampled during active COVID-19. This CDR3 is CASSVASINYGYTF. The CDR3 DNA is TGTGCCAGCAGCGTAGCTAGCATCAACTATGGCTACACCTTC. The full variable domain, completed using reference TRBV9 and TRBJ1-2, is DSGVTQTPKHLITATGQRVTLRCSPRSGDLSVYWYQQSLDQGLQFLIQYYNGEERAKGNILERFSAQQFPDLHSELNLSSLELGDSALYFCASSVASINYGYTFGSGTRLTVV.